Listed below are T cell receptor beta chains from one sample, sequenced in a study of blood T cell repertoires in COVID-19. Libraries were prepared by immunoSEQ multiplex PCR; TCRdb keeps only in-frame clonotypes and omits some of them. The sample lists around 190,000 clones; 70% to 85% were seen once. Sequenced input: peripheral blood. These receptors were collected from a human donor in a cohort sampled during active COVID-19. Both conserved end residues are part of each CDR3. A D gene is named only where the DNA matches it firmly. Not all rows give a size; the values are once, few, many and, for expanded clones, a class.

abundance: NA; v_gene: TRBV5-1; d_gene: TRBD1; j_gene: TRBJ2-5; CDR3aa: CASSQDREGTQYF; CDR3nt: TGCGCCAGCAGCCAGGACAGGGAAGGGACCCAGTACTTC
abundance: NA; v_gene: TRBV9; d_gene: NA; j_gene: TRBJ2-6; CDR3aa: CASSMAGAVSLPSGANVLTF; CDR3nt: TGTGCCAGCAGTATGGCAGGGGCAGTTAGTCTCCCCTCTGGGGCCAACGTCCTGACTTTC
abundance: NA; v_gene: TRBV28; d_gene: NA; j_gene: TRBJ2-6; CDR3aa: CASGVWGGAIGANVLTF; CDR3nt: TGTGCCAGCGGAGTTTGGGGGGGCGCGATAGGGGCCAACGTCCTGACTTTC
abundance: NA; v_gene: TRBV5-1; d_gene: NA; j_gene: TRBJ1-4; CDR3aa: CASSLIGNEKLFF; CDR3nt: TGCGCCAGCAGCTTGATTGGCAATGAAAAACTGTTTTTT
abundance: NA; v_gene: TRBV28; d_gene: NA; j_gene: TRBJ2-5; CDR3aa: CATKMYGGNRETQYF; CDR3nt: TGTGCCACCAAAATGTATGGGGGGAACAGGGAGACCCAGTACTTC
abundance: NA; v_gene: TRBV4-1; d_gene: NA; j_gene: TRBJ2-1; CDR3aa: CASSHLSKNEQFF; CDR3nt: TGCGCCAGCAGCCACCTTTCTAAGAATGAGCAGTTCTTC
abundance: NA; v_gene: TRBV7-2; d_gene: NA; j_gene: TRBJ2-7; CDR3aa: CASSLYRDLYEQYF; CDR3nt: TGTGCCAGCAGCTTATACCGGGATCTCTACGAGCAGTACTTC
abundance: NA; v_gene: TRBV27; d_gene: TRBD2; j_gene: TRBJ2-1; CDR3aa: CASSSPLAGGLEEQFF; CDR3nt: TGTGCCAGCAGTTCCCCCCTAGCGGGAGGCCTTGAGGAGCAGTTCTTC
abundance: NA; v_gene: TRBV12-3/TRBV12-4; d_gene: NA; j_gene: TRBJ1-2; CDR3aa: CASSLGGSSGYTF; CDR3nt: TGTGCCAGCAGCTTGGGGGGGAGCAGCGGCTACACCTTC
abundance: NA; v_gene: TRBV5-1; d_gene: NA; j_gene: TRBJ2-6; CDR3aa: CASSLDRNSGANVLTF; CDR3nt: TGCGCCAGCAGCCTGGACAGAAACTCTGGGGCCAACGTCCTGACTTTC
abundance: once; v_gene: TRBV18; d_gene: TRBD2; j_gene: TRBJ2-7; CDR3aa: CASSPTSGSSYEQYF; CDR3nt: TGTGCCAGCTCGCCTACTAGCGGGAGCTCCTACGAGCAGTACTTC
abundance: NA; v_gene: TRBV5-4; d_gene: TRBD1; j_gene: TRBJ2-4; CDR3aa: CASSRTGTGWNIQYF; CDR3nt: TGTGCCAGCAGCAGAACTGGGACAGGGTGGAACATTCAGTACTTC
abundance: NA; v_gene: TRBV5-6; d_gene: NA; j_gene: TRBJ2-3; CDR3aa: CASSFVALATSTDTQYF; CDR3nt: TGTGCCAGCAGCTTTGTGGCACTAGCAACTAGCACAGATACGCAGTATTTT
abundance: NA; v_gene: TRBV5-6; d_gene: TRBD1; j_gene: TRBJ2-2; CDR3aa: CASSSNDHRGTGELFF; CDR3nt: TGTGCCAGCAGCTCCAACGACCACAGGGGAACCGGGGAGCTGTTTTTT
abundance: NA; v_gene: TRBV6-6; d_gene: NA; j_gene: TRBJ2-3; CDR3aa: CASSLGGTDTQYF; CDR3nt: TGTGCCAGCAGTTTAGGCGGGACAGATACGCAGTATTTT